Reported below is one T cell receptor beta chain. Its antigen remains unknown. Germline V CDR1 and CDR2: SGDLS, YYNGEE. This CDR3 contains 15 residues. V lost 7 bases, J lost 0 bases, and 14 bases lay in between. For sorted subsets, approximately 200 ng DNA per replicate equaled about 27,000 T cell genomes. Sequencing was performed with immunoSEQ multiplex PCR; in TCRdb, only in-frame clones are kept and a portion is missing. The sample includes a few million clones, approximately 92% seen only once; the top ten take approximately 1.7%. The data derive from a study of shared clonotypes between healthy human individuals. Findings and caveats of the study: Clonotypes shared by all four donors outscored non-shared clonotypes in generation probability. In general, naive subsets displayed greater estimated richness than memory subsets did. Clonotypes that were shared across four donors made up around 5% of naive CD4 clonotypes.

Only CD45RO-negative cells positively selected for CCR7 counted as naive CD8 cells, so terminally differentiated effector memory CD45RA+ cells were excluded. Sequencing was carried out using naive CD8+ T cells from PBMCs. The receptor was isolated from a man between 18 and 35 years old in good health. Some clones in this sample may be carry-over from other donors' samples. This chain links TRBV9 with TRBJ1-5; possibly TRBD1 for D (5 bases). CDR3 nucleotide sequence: TGTGCCAGCGGGGACGAAACATATAGCAATCAGCCCCAGCATTTT. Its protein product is CASGDETYSNQPQHF. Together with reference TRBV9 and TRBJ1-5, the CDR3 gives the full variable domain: DSGVTQTPKHLITATGQRVTLRCSPRSGDLSVYWYQQSLDQGLQFLIQYYNGEERAKGNILERFSAQQFPDLHSELNLSSLELGDSALYFCASGDETYSNQPQHFGDGTRLSIL.